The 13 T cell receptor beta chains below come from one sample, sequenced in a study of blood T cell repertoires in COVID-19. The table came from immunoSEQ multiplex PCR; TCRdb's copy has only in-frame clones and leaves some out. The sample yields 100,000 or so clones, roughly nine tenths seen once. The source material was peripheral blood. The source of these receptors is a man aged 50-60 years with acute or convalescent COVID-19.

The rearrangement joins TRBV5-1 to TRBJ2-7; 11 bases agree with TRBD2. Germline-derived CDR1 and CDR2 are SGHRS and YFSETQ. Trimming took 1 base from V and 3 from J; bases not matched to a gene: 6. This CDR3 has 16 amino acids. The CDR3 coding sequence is TGCGCCAGCAGCTTGACTAGCGGGGGCAATTTCTACGAGCAGTACTTC. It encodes CASSLTSGGNFYEQYF.

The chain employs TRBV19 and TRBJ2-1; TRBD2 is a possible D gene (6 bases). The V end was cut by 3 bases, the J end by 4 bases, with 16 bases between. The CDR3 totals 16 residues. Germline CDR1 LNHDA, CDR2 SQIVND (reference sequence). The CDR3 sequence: CASSILPGDLYNEQFF. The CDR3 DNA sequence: TGTGCCAGTAGTATCCTTCCGGGGGACCTTTACAATGAGCAGTTCTTC.

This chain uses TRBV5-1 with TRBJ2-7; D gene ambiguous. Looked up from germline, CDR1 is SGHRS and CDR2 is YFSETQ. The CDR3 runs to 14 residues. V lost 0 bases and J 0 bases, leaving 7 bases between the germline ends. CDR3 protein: CASSLGRSSYEQYF. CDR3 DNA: TGCGCCAGCAGCTTGGGCCGGAGCTCCTACGAGCAGTACTTC.

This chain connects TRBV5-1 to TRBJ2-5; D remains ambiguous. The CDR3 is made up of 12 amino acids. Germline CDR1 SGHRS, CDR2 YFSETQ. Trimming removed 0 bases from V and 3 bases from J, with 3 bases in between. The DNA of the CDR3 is TGCGCCAGCAGCTTGGCGGAAGAGACCCAGTACTTC. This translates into CASSLAEETQYF.

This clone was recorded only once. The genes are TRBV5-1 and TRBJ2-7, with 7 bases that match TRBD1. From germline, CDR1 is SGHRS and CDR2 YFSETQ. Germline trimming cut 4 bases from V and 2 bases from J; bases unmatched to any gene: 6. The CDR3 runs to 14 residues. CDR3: CASSLGQPTYEQYF. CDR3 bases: TGCGCCAGCAGCCTGGGACAGCCGACCTACGAGCAGTACTTC.

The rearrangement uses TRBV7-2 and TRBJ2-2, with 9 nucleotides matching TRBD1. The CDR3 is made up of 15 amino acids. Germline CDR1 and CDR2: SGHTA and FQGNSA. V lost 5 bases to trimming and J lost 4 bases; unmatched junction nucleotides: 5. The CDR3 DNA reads TGTGCCAGCAGCCAACAGGGGGCGAGCACCGGGGAGCTGTTTTTT. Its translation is CASSQQGASTGELFF.

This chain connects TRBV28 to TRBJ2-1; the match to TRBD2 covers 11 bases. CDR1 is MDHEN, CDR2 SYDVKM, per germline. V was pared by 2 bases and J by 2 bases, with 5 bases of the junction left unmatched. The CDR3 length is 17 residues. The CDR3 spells CASSLKLAGVPYNEQFF. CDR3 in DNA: TGTGCCAGCAGTTTAAAACTAGCGGGGGTCCCCTACAATGAGCAGTTCTTC. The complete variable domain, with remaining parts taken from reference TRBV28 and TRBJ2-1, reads DVKVTQSSRYLVKRTGEKVFLECVQDMDHENMFWYRQDPGLGLRLIYFSYDVKMKEKGDIPEGYSVSREKKERFSLILESASTNQTSMYLCASSLKLAGVPYNEQFFGPGTRLTVL.

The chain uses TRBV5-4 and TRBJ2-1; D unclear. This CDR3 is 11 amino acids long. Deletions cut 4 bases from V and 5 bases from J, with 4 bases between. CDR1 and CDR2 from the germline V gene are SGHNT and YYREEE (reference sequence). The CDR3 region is CASSRDNEQFF. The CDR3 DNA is TGTGCCAGCAGCCGGGACAATGAGCAGTTCTTC.

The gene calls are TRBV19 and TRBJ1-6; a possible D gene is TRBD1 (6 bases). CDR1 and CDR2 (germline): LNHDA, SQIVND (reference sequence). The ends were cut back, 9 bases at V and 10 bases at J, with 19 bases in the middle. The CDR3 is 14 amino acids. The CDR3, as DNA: TGTGCCAGCCGGCTAGACAGGATCTCGTCACCCCTCCACTTT. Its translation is CASRLDRISSPLHF.

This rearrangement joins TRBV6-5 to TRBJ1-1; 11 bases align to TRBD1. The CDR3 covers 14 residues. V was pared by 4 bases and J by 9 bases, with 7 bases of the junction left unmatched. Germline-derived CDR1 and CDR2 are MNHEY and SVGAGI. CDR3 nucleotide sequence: TGTGCCAGCAGTTTGGACAGGGGGCAGAACCAAGCTTTCTTT. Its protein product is CASSLDRGQNQAFF.

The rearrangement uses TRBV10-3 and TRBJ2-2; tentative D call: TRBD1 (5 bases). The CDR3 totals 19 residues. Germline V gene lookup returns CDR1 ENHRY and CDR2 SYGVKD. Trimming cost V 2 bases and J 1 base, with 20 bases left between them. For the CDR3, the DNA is TGTGCCATCAGTGAGCCAGGAAATCCGGGCGGACAGAACACCGGGGAGCTGTTTTTT. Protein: CAISEPGNPGGQNTGELFF.

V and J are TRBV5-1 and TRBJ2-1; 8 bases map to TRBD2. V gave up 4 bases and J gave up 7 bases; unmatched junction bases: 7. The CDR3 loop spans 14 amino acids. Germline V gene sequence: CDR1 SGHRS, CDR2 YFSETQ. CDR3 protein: CASSGGLGGNEQFF. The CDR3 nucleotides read TGCGCCAGCAGCGGGGGACTAGGGGGTAATGAGCAGTTCTTC.

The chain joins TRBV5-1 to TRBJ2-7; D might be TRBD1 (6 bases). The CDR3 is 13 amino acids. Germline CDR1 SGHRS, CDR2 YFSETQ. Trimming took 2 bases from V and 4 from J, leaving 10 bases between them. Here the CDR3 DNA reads TGCGCCAGCAGCTTTCGACAGGAGTACGAGCAGTACTTC. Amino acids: CASSFRQEYEQYF.